This T cell receptor beta chain was profiled in a study of shared clonotypes between healthy human individuals. Notes on the study in general: Clonotype sharing among donors, it was expected, would be affected by sequencing depth.

Trimming took 3 bases from V and 1 from J, leaving 10 bases between them. Germline V CDR1 and CDR2: SEHNR, FQNEAQ (reference sequence). This CDR3 comprises 15 residues. Method: immunoSEQ multiplex PCR; TCRdb's copy keeps in-frame clones and lacks some. The data show approximately 1.1 million clones, 75% to 80% seen once. Notes on this clone: Its antigen is as yet unknown.

Sample: memory CD4+ T cells from PBMCs. Documented subset: CD45RA-negative fraction. The sequence was obtained from a man younger than 30 in good health. Some clones in this sample may be carry-over from other donors' samples. V usage is TRBV7-9 and J usage is TRBJ1-3; D possibly corresponds to TRBD1 (5 bases). The CDR3 loop reads CASSFGRASGNTIYF. CDR3 nucleotide sequence: TGTGCCAGCAGCTTCGGCAGGGCATCTGGAAACACCATATATTTT. The full variable domain, its missing parts supplied by reference TRBV7-9 and TRBJ1-3, is DTGVSQNPRHKITKRGQNVTFRCDPISEHNRLYWYRQTLGQGPEFLTYFQNEAQLEKSRLLSDRFSAERPKGSFSTLEIQRTEQGDSAMYLCASSFGRASGNTIYFGEGSWLTVV.